One sample yielded the 19 T cell receptor beta chains listed below, sequenced in a study of shared clonotypes between healthy human individuals. Libraries were prepared by immunoSEQ multiplex PCR; TCRdb keeps only in-frame clonotypes and omits some of them. Among 1.6 million or so clones listed, 98% were seen once. Specimen: naive CD4+ T cells sorted from blood. Subset described: CD45RA+ positively selected. The receptors come from a man in his thirties or forties in good health.

This clone was seen a single time. This chain joins TRBV9 and TRBJ2-2; tentatively, D is TRBD2 (5 bases). Germline lookup yields CDR1 SGDLS and CDR2 YYNGEE. Trimming took off 4 bases at V and 8 bases at J, with 30 bases between the two ends. The CDR3 spans 19 residues. The CDR3 reads CASSPPWFGLSGQAGELFF. The CDR3 DNA reads as TGTGCCAGCAGCCCCCCGTGGTTTGGGTTAAGCGGTCAAGCGGGGGAGCTGTTTTTT.

The rearrangement links TRBV5-1 to TRBJ2-7; the D gene is possibly TRBD2 (5 bases). Germline V CDR1 and CDR2: SGHRS, YFSETQ. The CDR3 totals 14 residues. Trimming shortened V by 0 bases and J by 2 bases, and 9 bases separated the two germline ends. CDR3 DNA: TGCGCCAGCAGCTTGGTACCCGGGACCTACGAGCAGTACTTC. Protein sequence: CASSLVPGTYEQYF.

The V call is TRBV5-1, the J call TRBJ2-7; no firm D call. V dropped 0 bases and J dropped 0 bases, with 22 bases sitting between them. This CDR3 region has 19 residues. Germline assignment: CDR1 SGHRS and CDR2 YFSETQ. The CDR3 sequence is CASSLASLSSLDGSYEQYF. The CDR3 DNA reads TGCGCCAGCAGCTTGGCCTCGTTGAGCTCACTTGACGGCTCCTACGAGCAGTACTTC.

The chain has TRBV5-8 and TRBJ2-4; maybe TRBD2 (6 bases). This CDR3 region has 15 residues. CDR1 SGHTS and CDR2 YDEGEE come from the germline V gene. V was pared by 0 bases and J by 10 bases, with 17 bases between. The DNA for the CDR3 is TGTGCCAGCAGCTTGGGCTCGCGGGGCTCAGGGATTCAGTACTTC. Translated, it gives CASSLGSRGSGIQYF.

CDR3 sequence reads: CSATGIYGYTF. CDR3 bases: TGCAGTGCTACAGGGATCTATGGCTACACCTTC. The V call is TRBV20-1, the J call TRBJ1-2, with D possibly being TRBD1 (5 bases). V was cut by 4 bases and J by 4 bases, with 7 bases left in between. Per germline, CDR1 DFQATT and CDR2 SNEGSKA (reference sequence). The CDR3 loop spans 11 amino acids.

This chain links TRBV7-9 with TRBJ2-1, with a possible D match to TRBD1 (6 bases). The ends were cut back, 0 bases at V and 2 bases at J, with 8 bases in the middle. Germline values: CDR1 SEHNR, CDR2 FQNEAQ (reference sequence). The CDR3 covers 15 residues. The CDR3 loop is CASSLARDTYNEQFF. CDR3 nucleotide sequence: TGTGCCAGCAGCTTAGCTCGGGACACCTACAATGAGCAGTTCTTC.

This chain connects TRBV19 to TRBJ2-7; the match to TRBD1 covers 10 bases. CDR1 and CDR2 (germline): LNHDA, SQIVND (reference sequence). The length of the CDR3 is 13 residues. V shed 8 bases, J shed 4 bases, and the junction held 5 bases outside the gene matches. The CDR3: CASRRQGAYEQYF. The CDR3 DNA reads as TGTGCCAGTCGACGACAGGGGGCTTACGAGCAGTACTTC.

The chain uses TRBV5-4 and TRBJ1-2; D remains ambiguous. V shed 0 bases and J shed 8 bases, with 14 bases lying between them. Per germline, CDR1 SGHNT and CDR2 YYREEE (reference sequence). This CDR3 has 14 amino acids. The CDR3 nucleotides are TGTGCCAGCAGCTTGGCGGCCCGGGAGCGGGGCTACACCTTC. This codes for CASSLAARERGYTF.

The chain employs TRBV6-4 and TRBJ1-2; 10 bases map to TRBD1. The CDR3 has 14 residues. With 3 bases clipped from V and 2 bases from J, the junction kept 0 bases outside the gene matches. In germline, CDR1 is MRHNA, CDR2 SNTAGT. As DNA, the CDR3 is TGTGCCAGCAGTGAGGGACAGGGGAACTATGGCTACACCTTC. It translates to CASSEGQGNYGYTF.

V gene TRBV5-4 combines with J gene TRBJ2-1; the D gene is possibly TRBD1 (6 bases). CDR3 length equals 17 residues. V was pared by 5 bases and J by 3 bases, with 21 bases between. Germline V gene data show CDR1 as SGHNT and CDR2 as YYREEE (reference sequence). CDR3 loop: CASSSIGTLLGYNEQFF. CDR3 sequence (DNA): TGTGCCAGCAGTTCCATAGGGACACTCCTCGGCTACAATGAGCAGTTCTTC.

The genes are TRBV11-2 and TRBJ2-3, with 9 positions matching TRBD2. Germline V gives CDR1 SGHAT, CDR2 FQNNGV. CDR3 size: 16 residues. J gave up 6 bases and V 5 bases, and 12 bases lay outside the gene matches. The CDR3 bases are TGTGCCAGCAGCCTCGAGGCGGGAGGGCCGTGGGATACGCAGTATTTT. It codes for CASSLEAGGPWDTQYF.

Only one count was recorded for this clone. The chain has TRBV2 and TRBJ2-2; D remains unclear. CDR3 length equals 13 residues. Deletions cut 2 bases from V and 3 bases from J, with 4 bases between. Per germline, CDR1 SNHLY and CDR2 FYNNEI. CDR3 nucleotides: TGTGCCAGCAGTGAAACCTACACCGGGGAGCTGTTTTTT. Amino acid sequence: CASSETYTGELFF.

The CDR3 region is CASSLYVETQYF. The CDR3 DNA is TGTGCCAGCAGCTTGTATGTGGAGACCCAGTACTTC. The V and J genes are TRBV7-9 and TRBJ2-5; D call uncertain. From germline, CDR1 is SEHNR and CDR2 FQNEAQ (reference sequence). This CDR3 region has 12 residues. V lost 3 bases and J 5 bases, leaving 7 bases between the germline ends.

This clone was picked up one time. The V and J genes are TRBV4-3 and TRBJ2-5; TRBD1 agrees at 8 bases. Germline values: CDR1 LGHNA, CDR2 YSLEER. Trimming cost V 2 bases and J 3 bases; bases outside gene matches: 5. The length of the CDR3 is 15 residues. The CDR3 loop reads CASSQTGTGKETQYF. CDR3 nucleotides: TGCGCCAGCAGCCAAACGGGGACAGGAAAAGAGACCCAGTACTTC.

The rearrangement joins TRBV28 to TRBJ1-2; D remains ambiguous. Trimming stripped 4 bases from V and 4 bases from J, with 7 bases between. CDR1 MDHEN and CDR2 SYDVKM come from the germline V gene. The CDR3 consists of 12 residues. The DNA of the CDR3 is TGTGCCAGCAGTTCCCCAAGCTATGGCTACACCTTC. Protein product: CASSSPSYGYTF.

This clone appeared a single time. The genes are TRBV20-1 and TRBJ2-5, with D unclear. V was clipped by 6 bases and J by 5 bases, with 10 bases between them. Germline CDR1 reads DFQATT; CDR2 reads SNEGSKA (reference sequence). The CDR3 has 11 amino acids. CDR3: CSAPRMETQYF. For the CDR3, the DNA is TGCAGTGCCCCCCGGATGGAGACCCAGTACTTC.

V gene TRBV19 combines with J gene TRBJ2-3; D ambiguous. CDR3 length: 11 residues. Trimming shortened V by 6 bases and J by 5 bases, and 6 bases separated the two germline ends. Germline CDR1 and CDR2: LNHDA and SQIVND (reference sequence). The CDR3 protein is CASSLLDTQYF. The CDR3 DNA reads as TGTGCCAGTAGCCTTTTAGATACGCAGTATTTT.

To note about this clone: The sample holds other DNA sequences that translate to the same CDR3. The chain uses TRBV9 and TRBJ1-5; no definite D call. Germline assignment: CDR1 SGDLS and CDR2 YYNGEE. The CDR3 covers 14 residues. V was clipped by 0 bases and J by 5 bases, with 9 bases between them. Written as DNA, the CDR3 is TGTGCCAGCAGCGTAGGCTGGAGGGATCAGCCCCAGCATTTT. Translated: CASSVGWRDQPQHF.

The V call is TRBV7-3, the J call TRBJ2-2, with D maybe TRBD1 (6 bases). The CDR3 is made up of 13 amino acids. Germline V gene sequence: CDR1 SGHTA, CDR2 FQGTGA. The V and J ends lost 5 bases and 5 bases respectively, with 9 bases between them. The CDR3 here is CASSRTATGELFF. CDR3 sequence (DNA): TGTGCCAGCAGCCGGACAGCTACCGGGGAGCTGTTTTTT.